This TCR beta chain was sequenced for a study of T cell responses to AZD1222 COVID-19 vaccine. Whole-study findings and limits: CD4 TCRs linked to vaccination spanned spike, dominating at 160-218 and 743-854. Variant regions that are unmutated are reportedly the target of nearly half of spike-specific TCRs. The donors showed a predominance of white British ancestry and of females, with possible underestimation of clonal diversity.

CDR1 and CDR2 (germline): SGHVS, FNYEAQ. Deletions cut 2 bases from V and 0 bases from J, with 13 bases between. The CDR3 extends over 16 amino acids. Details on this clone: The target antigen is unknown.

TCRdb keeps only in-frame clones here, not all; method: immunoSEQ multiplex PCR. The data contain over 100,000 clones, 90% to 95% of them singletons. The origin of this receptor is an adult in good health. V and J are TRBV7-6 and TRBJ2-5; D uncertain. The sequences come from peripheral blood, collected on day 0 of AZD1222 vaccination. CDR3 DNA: TGTGCCAGCAGCTTACGACACGAATTGTACCAAGAGACCCAGTACTTC. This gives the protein CASSLRHELYQETQYF.